One sample yielded the 2 T cell receptor beta chains listed below, sequenced in a study of human thymus T cells. Using immunoSEQ multiplex PCR, the repertoire was profiled, and TCRdb retains in-frame clones only, with some absent. The sample contains 55,000 to 85,000 clones, roughly 94% of which appear only once. Thymus was obtained from resections taken during corrective heart surgery. Sequenced: thymus tissue. These receptors all stem from a girl under three years old with a congenital heart defect but otherwise immunologically healthy.

The chain is built from TRBV2 and TRBJ2-2, with 7 positions matching TRBD1. The J segment lost 6 bases and the V segment lost 6 bases, leaving 10 bases of the junction unmatched. CDR1 is SNHLY and CDR2 is FYNNEI in the germline V gene. The CDR3 covers 15 residues. CDR3 bases: TGTGCCAGCAGCCCCAATAGACAGGGCCCCGGGGAGCTGTTTTTT. Residues: CASSPNRQGPGELFF.

V usage is TRBV4-2 and J usage is TRBJ2-7; 9 nucleotides match TRBD2. Losses at the gene ends were 1 base for V and 6 bases for J; bases not matched to a gene: 7. The CDR3 runs 15 residues. Per germline, CDR1 LGHNA and CDR2 YNFKEQ. This chain's CDR3 is CASSQVAGVPFEQYF. CDR3 nucleotide sequence: TGTGCCAGCAGCCAAGTAGCGGGAGTTCCTTTCGAGCAGTACTTC.